The 18 T cell receptor beta chains below come from one sample, sequenced in a study of T cell repertoires in cytomegalovirus infection. One entry per CDR3 protein results from TCRdb running MiXCR on the reads. This sample yields some 77,000 distinct CDR3 sequences, of which roughly 3.6% are seen a single time; about 4.6% belongs to the top ten. The sequenced material came from PBMCs. All receptors derive from a human donor in good health (CMV status not recorded). Some clones in this sample may be carry-over from other donors' samples.

This clonotype was picked up many times. This chain connects TRBV7-8 to TRBJ2-3; D unresolved. V was pared by 1 base and J by 4 bases, with 9 bases between. This CDR3 contains 14 residues. Germline CDR1 and CDR2: SGHVS and FQNEAQ. DNA for the CDR3: TGTGCCAGCAGCTTAGGCACGGCCGCAGATACGCAGTATTTT. Translated: CASSLGTAADTQYF.

This clonotype was recorded many times. The rearrangement uses TRBV7-2 and TRBJ2-7, with D possibly being TRBD1 or TRBD2 (5 bases each). V lost 0 bases, J lost 2 bases, and 11 bases lay in between. This CDR3 region has 15 residues. Looked up from germline, CDR1 is SGHTA and CDR2 is FQGNSA. The CDR3 bases are TGTGCCAGCAGCTTAGCGGGAGACAGAACCTACGAGCAGTACTTC. Encoded protein: CASSLAGDRTYEQYF.

This clonotype was counted ten times or more. The V and J genes are TRBV10-3 and TRBJ1-1; tentative D call: TRBD1 (6 bases). Trimming stripped 3 bases from V and 4 bases from J, with 9 bases between. Looked up from germline, CDR1 is ENHRY and CDR2 is SYGVKD. The CDR3 extends over 13 amino acids. CDR3 residues: CAISDGGATEAFF. The DNA for the CDR3 is TGTGCCATCAGTGATGGGGGGGCCACTGAAGCTTTCTTT.

This clonotype was seen ten or more times. V gene TRBV7-2 combines with J gene TRBJ1-3, with TRBD1 as a possible D gene (6 bases). The CDR3 consists of 17 residues. In germline, CDR1 is SGHTA, CDR2 FQGNSA. V dropped 1 base and J dropped 1 base, with 14 bases sitting between them. CDR3: CASSLEGGRRSGNTIYF. CDR3 nucleotide sequence: TGTGCCAGCAGCTTAGAGGGGGGTCGGCGGTCTGGAAACACCATATATTTT.

This clonotype was counted ten times or more. V gene TRBV7-6 combines with J gene TRBJ1-4; D unclear. The CDR3 is 18 amino acids. V lost 4 bases, J lost 5 bases, and 23 bases lay in between. Germline lookup yields CDR1 SGHVS and CDR2 FNYEAQ. As DNA, the CDR3 is TGTGCCAGCAGCTCCCCCAACGGAAGCAAGGACCAAAATGAAAAACTGTTTTTT. Its protein is CASSSPNGSKDQNEKLFF.

This clonotype was recorded many times. The chain carries TRBV6-6 and TRBJ1-6; D unclear. The V end lost 7 bases, the J end lost 7 bases, and 14 bases lay between the germline ends. Germline lookup yields CDR1 MNHNY and CDR2 SVGAGI (reference sequence). CDR3 length: 14 amino acids. The CDR3 here is CASTQTRGNSPLHF. For the CDR3, the DNA is TGTGCCAGCACCCAAACTCGTGGGAATTCACCCCTCCACTTT.

This clonotype was picked up many times. The CDR3 DNA is TGTGCCAGCAGCGCCGCCGGGACAGGAAAAAACCCCTACGAGCAGTACTTC. It encodes CASSAAGTGKNPYEQYF. V gene TRBV9 combines with J gene TRBJ2-7, with 8 bases fitting TRBD1. The germline gives CDR1 SGDLS, CDR2 YYNGEE. The J segment lost 2 bases and the V segment lost 3 bases, leaving 13 bases of the junction unmatched. The CDR3 length is 17 residues.

This clonotype appeared many times. The chain combines TRBV4-3 with TRBJ2-7; possibly TRBD2 for D (7 bases). Germline V gene data show CDR1 as LGHNA and CDR2 as YSLEER. The CDR3 totals 15 residues. V lost 0 bases and J 3 bases, leaving 12 bases between the germline ends. The CDR3 DNA reads TGCGCCAGCAGCCAAGATTGGGGGGGCCTCTACGAGCAGTACTTC. The encoded protein is CASSQDWGGLYEQYF.

This clonotype occurred many times. The V and J genes are TRBV20-1 and TRBJ1-2; TRBD1 might be the D (5 bases). This CDR3 region has 10 residues. Deletions cut 5 bases from V and 10 bases from J, with 11 bases between. CDR1 and CDR2 (germline): DFQATT, SNEGSKA (reference sequence). For the CDR3, the DNA is TGCAGTGCTGGGACCGGGGACTACACCTTC. Its translation: CSAGTGDYTF.

This clonotype was counted ten times or more. The chain recombines TRBV20-1 with TRBJ2-3; 7 bases fit TRBD1. V lost 5 bases to trimming and J lost 3 bases; unmatched junction nucleotides: 11. The CDR3 is made up of 15 amino acids. CDR1 DFQATT and CDR2 SNEGSKA come from the germline V gene (reference sequence). CDR3: CSAGKTGRRTDTQYF. CDR3 bases: TGCAGTGCTGGAAAGACAGGGAGACGGACAGATACGCAGTATTTT.

This clonotype was detected ten times or more. V gene TRBV6-2 or TRBV6-3 combines with J gene TRBJ2-1; D is perhaps TRBD2 (5 bases). This CDR3 is 13 amino acids long. The V end was cut by 2 bases, the J end by 8 bases, with 10 bases between. CDR1 and CDR2 (germline): MNHEY, SVGEGT. The CDR3, as DNA: TGTGCCAGCAGTTACCCTAGCACGGATGAGCAGTTCTTC. Encoded protein: CASSYPSTDEQFF.

There are many counts of this clonotype. V usage is TRBV6-6 and J usage is TRBJ1-1; D might be TRBD1 (5 bases). V was trimmed by 6 bases and J by 0 bases, leaving 17 bases between them. The CDR3 runs 16 residues. Germline CDR1 MNHNY, CDR2 SVGAGI (reference sequence). CDR3 sequence (DNA): TGTGCCAGCAGCAATACGCCGGGACGGCTGAACACTGAAGCTTTCTTT. Translating it yields CASSNTPGRLNTEAFF.

The table lists this clonotype with many counts. V usage is TRBV5-4 and J usage is TRBJ2-5; D uncertain. Germline CDR1 and CDR2: SGHNT and YYREEE (reference sequence). Trimming took 2 bases from V and 0 from J, leaving 14 bases between them. This CDR3 is built from 16 residues. The CDR3 DNA reads TGTGCCAGCAGCTTTGACCCAATACGGGACCAAGAGACCCAGTACTTC. Translated, it gives CASSFDPIRDQETQYF.

Ten or more counts support this clonotype. This chain connects TRBV12-3 or TRBV12-4 to TRBJ1-2; D is possibly TRBD1 (5 bases). V shed 8 bases and J shed 8 bases, with 21 bases lying between them. The CDR3 has 14 residues. CDR3 DNA sequence: TGTGCCAGCGTCCGGGGCGGCACCGGGTCCGGCTACACCTTC. Translation gives CASVRGGTGSGYTF.

This clonotype occurred many times. The chain employs TRBV20-1 and TRBJ1-2; 7 bases line up with TRBD1. With 6 bases clipped from V and 7 bases from J, the junction kept 14 bases outside the gene matches. The CDR3 is made up of 14 amino acids. Germline assignment: CDR1 DFQATT and CDR2 SNEGSKA (reference sequence). CDR3 region: CSAGGGGLFLGYTF. The CDR3, as DNA: TGCAGTGCAGGGGGAGGGGGCTTGTTTCTTGGCTACACCTTC.

There are many counts of this clonotype. The rearrangement links TRBV7-2 to TRBJ1-2, with a weak D call TRBD1 (6 bases). Trimming removed 8 bases at V and 5 bases at J, with 18 bases between. Germline V gene data show CDR1 as SGHTA and CDR2 as FQGNSA. The CDR3 has 14 residues. CDR3 sequence (DNA): TGTGCCAGCTTATCAGGTCGCAGGGGTTATGGCTACACCTTC. Its protein product is CASLSGRRGYGYTF.

The chain combines TRBV2 with TRBJ2-5, with D possibly being TRBD2 (5 bases). Germline lookup yields CDR1 SNHLY and CDR2 FYNNEI. CDR3 length: 15 residues. The V and J ends lost 5 bases and 0 bases respectively, with 13 bases between them. The CDR3 DNA is TGTGCCAGCAGTAAACGACTGGGAGACCAAGAGACCCAGTACTTC. This codes for CASSKRLGDQETQYF.

This clonotype was recorded at least ten times. The rearrangement links TRBV11-2 to TRBJ2-1, with D possibly being TRBD2 (5 bases). V lost 2 bases and J 5 bases, leaving 13 bases between the germline ends. Germline values: CDR1 SGHAT, CDR2 FQNNGV. The CDR3 runs 15 residues. CDR3 loop: CASSLRLTRDNEQFF. CDR3 nucleotides: TGTGCCAGCAGCTTAAGGTTGACGAGGGACAATGAGCAGTTCTTC.